Listed below are T cell receptor beta chains from one sample, sequenced in a study of TIL therapy for anti-PD-1-resistant metastatic lung cancer. Assay: immunoSEQ multiplex PCR; the TCRdb copy retains only in-frame clones and omits some. The repertoire consists of roughly 46,000 clones, with about 86% occurring once and the leading ten covering 5%. This specimen consisted of blood, obtained at baseline. All receptors derive from a person between 25 and 79 years old with non-small cell lung cancer. Each CDR3 is given with its conserved first and last residue. Fields, in order: J gene, V gene, CDR3 protein.

>TRBJ2-7|TRBV5-6
CASSSSGFEQYF
>TRBJ1-4|TRBV28
CASRTGGANEKLFF
>TRBJ2-5|TRBV12-3/TRBV12-4
CASSLAGQPVKYF
>TRBJ2-3|TRBV11-2
CASSFGQALYTDTQYF
>TRBJ2-7|TRBV5-4
CASSLKTGDEQYF
>TRBJ2-2|TRBV24-1
CATSDLRDTGELFF
>TRBJ1-1|TRBV5-6
CASSRVSTEAFF
>TRBJ1-5|TRBV28
CASRRQGLFQPQHF
>TRBJ1-5|TRBV28
CASRKMGVQPQHF
>TRBJ2-7|TRBV5-1
CASSLGRGDEQYF
>TRBJ2-2|TRBV5-1
CASSPGAGVAGELFF
>TRBJ2-1|TRBV5-4
CASSLEGGSYNEQFF
>TRBJ2-2|TRBV4-3
CASSQDRIRPGLAGHGELFF
>TRBJ2-4|TRBV19
CASSPQPRTNILAKNIQYF
>TRBJ2-2|TRBV9
CASSPHVDRGLHTGELFF
>TRBJ2-2|TRBV15
CATMDPTNTGELFF
>TRBJ1-2|TRBV10-3
CAFRQTNYGYTF
>TRBJ2-7|TRBV7-2
CASSFARQGRDEQYF
>TRBJ1-2|TRBV28
CASSTTNNYGYTF
>TRBJ1-6|TRBV3-1/TRBV3-2
CASSQFSGIDSPLHF
>TRBJ1-2|TRBV7-2
CASSLVTSPGYTF
>TRBJ1-2|TRBV5-1
CASSLGWAAMINYGYTF
>TRBJ2-4|TRBV11-2
CASSLDRGRWDIQYF
>TRBJ1-1|TRBV30
CAWVESRALSSRTEAFF
>TRBJ1-1|TRBV6-2/TRBV6-3
CASSQQGGIYTEAFF
>TRBJ2-3|TRBV14
CASSPYRGTTTDTQYF
>TRBJ2-6|TRBV7-2
CASSLGPIGANVLTF
>TRBJ2-5|TRBV6-5
CASRKTGTETQYF
>TRBJ2-7|TRBV18
CASSPDESAHEQYF
>TRBJ2-7|TRBV2
CASSPWTGAYEQYF
>TRBJ2-2|TRBV4-1
CASSQGETGSMRSTGELFF
>TRBJ1-5|TRBV4-2
CASSQDEAGTHQPQHF
>TRBJ1-5|TRBV10-2
CASSEFRAQGNQPQHF
>TRBJ1-1|TRBV28
CASSLTANTEAFF
>TRBJ2-5|TRBV19
CASTPGTSGRRGTQYF
>TRBJ1-6|TRBV2
CASTRPYNSPLHF
>TRBJ1-1|TRBV6-5
CASSYSNGGDTEAFF
>TRBJ1-1|TRBV28
CASSAGGIRTEAFF
>TRBJ1-5|TRBV6-4
CASSTGGGQPQHF
>TRBJ1-6|TRBV6-6
CASSYTTGNSPLHF
>TRBJ2-5|TRBV14
CASSQVMGAKETQYF
>TRBJ2-1|TRBV11-3
CASSFSGPVNEQFF
>TRBJ1-4|TRBV7-9
CASSRGIKDGTLNEKLFF
>TRBJ1-1|TRBV18
CASSTDSFLNTEAFF
>TRBJ2-5|TRBV27
CASSLGGNQETQYF
>TRBJ1-5|TRBV25-1
CASIFTPRFYSNQPQHF
>TRBJ1-1|TRBV5-5
CASSLDSNTEAFF
>TRBJ2-3|TRBV28
CASSLLVPVTDTQYF